Below, 21 T cell receptor beta chains from the same sample are listed, as sequenced in a study of T cell repertoires in cytomegalovirus infection (dated by TCRdb to the late 2010s). TCRdb records Illumina HiSeq 1500 as the sequencer. The public reads were reprocessed in TCRdb via fastp at Q25 and MiXCR, keeping in-frame beta chains. Every CDR3 protein is listed once, alongside the most common genes and DNA of its rows. The sample data list about 260,000 distinct CDR3 sequences, and 12% to 15% of these were observed just once. The ten largest make up 8.8% of the sample. Sequenced input: PBMCs. All receptors come from a human donor in good health (CMV status not recorded). Some clones in this sample may be carry-over from other donors' samples.

The CDR3 is CSAEGGTDTQYF. CDR3 sequence (DNA): TGCAGTGCTGAGGGGGGAACAGATACGCAGTATTTT. This chain connects TRBV20-1 to TRBJ2-3; TRBD1 or TRBD2 may be the D gene (6 bases each). The CDR3 runs to 12 residues. Germline assignment: CDR1 DFQATT and CDR2 SNEGSKA (reference sequence). The V end lost 5 bases, the J end lost 3 bases, and 9 bases lay between the germline ends.

This clonotype came up many times. The chain employs TRBV7-3 and TRBJ2-3; 11 nucleotides match TRBD2. The V gene's germline CDR1 is SGHTA and CDR2 FQGTGA. CDR3 length equals 17 residues. V was pared by 2 bases and J by 2 bases, with 6 bases of the junction left unmatched. The CDR3: CASSLSPTSGITDTQYF. For the CDR3, the DNA is TGTGCCAGCAGCTTATCCCCGACTAGCGGGATCACAGATACGCAGTATTTT.

The rearrangement joins TRBV2 to TRBJ2-1; no clear D gene. The CDR3 runs to 13 residues. Trimming left V 2 bases short and J 15 bases short, with 17 bases between. Germline V gives CDR1 SNHLY, CDR2 FYNNEI. CDR3 nucleotide sequence: TGTGCCAGCAGTGAAATAGTTGAGGCACCCCCGTTCTTC. Protein product: CASSEIVEAPPFF.

There are many counts of this clonotype. The chain is built from TRBV6-2 or TRBV6-3 and TRBJ2-1, with TRBD2 as a possible D gene (7 bases). The V end was cut by 7 bases, the J end by 7 bases, with 23 bases between. Germline assignment: CDR1 MNHEY and CDR2 SVGEGT. CDR3 length: 16 residues. The CDR3: CASTLWGGGAENEQFF. CDR3 nucleotide sequence: TGTGCCAGCACTCTTTGGGGTGGGGGGGCCGAAAATGAGCAGTTCTTC.

This clonotype was seen many times. This rearrangement joins TRBV25-1 to TRBJ2-3; D is perhaps TRBD1 or TRBD2 (5 bases each). V lost 2 bases and J 1 base, leaving 10 bases between the germline ends. CDR3 length: 15 amino acids. Germline V gene data show CDR1 as MGHDK and CDR2 as SYGVNS. CDR3 loop: CASSEGGSRTDTQYF. The CDR3 coding sequence is TGTGCCAGCAGTGAAGGGGGTTCCCGCACAGATACGCAGTATTTT. Complete variable domain (other parts from reference TRBV25-1 and TRBJ2-3): EADIYQTPRYLVIGTGKKITLECSQTMGHDKMYWYQQDPGMELHLIHYSYGVNSTEKGDLSSESTVSRIRTEHFPLTLESARPSHTSQYLCASSEGGSRTDTQYFGPGTRLTVL.

This clonotype was seen at least ten times. V gene TRBV7-9 combines with J gene TRBJ2-7; 7 bases match TRBD1. This CDR3 has 14 residues. Trimming took 1 base from V and 7 from J; bases not matched to a gene: 7. Per the germline V gene, CDR1 is SEHNR and CDR2 is FQNEAQ (reference sequence). Here the CDR3 DNA reads TGTGCCAGCAGCTTAGGGACAGGCCGCGGGGAGCAGTACTTC. Residues: CASSLGTGRGEQYF.

The V and J genes are TRBV6-2 or TRBV6-3 and TRBJ2-7; possible D gene TRBD2, 6 bases. The CDR3 sequence is 17 residues long. Germline-derived CDR1 and CDR2 are MNHEY and SVGEGT. V lost 0 bases and J lost 0, with 15 bases in between. The chain's CDR3 is CASSYSPGLHLSYEQYF. CDR3 nucleotides: TGTGCCAGCAGTTACTCGCCCGGACTACACCTCTCCTACGAGCAGTACTTC.

This chain joins TRBV2 and TRBJ2-4, with 12 bases fitting TRBD1. After removal of 7 bases from V and 0 bases from J, the junction contained 19 bases not matched to a gene. Germline CDR1 is SNHLY and CDR2 is FYNNEI. This CDR3 is built from 21 residues. The CDR3: CASTRIRDRGQENLAKNIQYF. Written as DNA, the CDR3 is TGTGCCAGCACCCGAATCCGGGACAGGGGGCAAGAGAATCTAGCCAAAAACATTCAGTACTTC.

This clonotype has at least ten counts. The chain carries TRBV5-1 and TRBJ1-1; D remains unclear. The V end lost 0 bases, the J end lost 0 bases, and 9 bases lay between the germline ends. The CDR3 extends over 15 amino acids. The germline V gene encodes CDR1 SGHRS and CDR2 YFSETQ. The CDR3 loop is CASSLDPGVNTEAFF. For the CDR3, the DNA is TGCGCCAGCAGCTTGGACCCGGGCGTGAACACTGAAGCTTTCTTT. The full variable domain, completed using reference TRBV5-1 and TRBJ1-1, is KAGVTQTPRYLIKTRGQQVTLSCSPISGHRSVSWYQQTPGQGLQFLFEYFSETQRNKGNFPGRFSGRQFSNSRSEMNVSTLELGDSALYLCASSLDPGVNTEAFFGQGTRLTVV.

Turning to this clonotype: A much larger clone differs by one base, so this may be a read error. V and J are TRBV7-8 and TRBJ2-5; 10 positions agree with TRBD1. Germline lookup yields CDR1 SGHVS and CDR2 FQNEAQ. V shed 10 bases and J 3 bases; nucleotides not matched to a gene: 11. The CDR3 runs 15 residues. The CDR3 bases are TGTGCCAACAGGATTGACAGGGGGCACGAAGAGACCCAGTACTTC. It codes for CANRIDRGHEETQYF.

This clonotype has at least ten counts. This rearrangement joins TRBV2 to TRBJ1-1; the D gene is possibly TRBD1 (6 bases). This CDR3 comprises 15 residues. Looked up from germline, CDR1 is SNHLY and CDR2 is FYNNEI. Trimming stripped 4 bases from V and 5 bases from J, with 17 bases between. The DNA for the CDR3 is TGTGCCAGCAGTGTGCGCACGTCAGGGGCTACTGAAGCTTTCTTT. Encoded protein: CASSVRTSGATEAFF.

The table lists this clonotype with many counts. The chain links TRBV7-2 to TRBJ2-7; 8 nucleotides align to TRBD2. Trimming took 1 base from V and 4 from J; bases not matched to a gene: 6. The length of the CDR3 is 15 residues. The germline gives CDR1 SGHTA, CDR2 FQGNSA. CDR3 sequence reads: CASSLGREVVYEQYF. The CDR3 nucleotides are TGTGCCAGCAGCTTAGGGCGGGAGGTAGTGTACGAGCAGTACTTC.

This clonotype was found many times. The V call is TRBV7-2, the J call TRBJ1-5, with D tentatively TRBD1 (5 bases). CDR1 and CDR2 (germline): SGHTA, FQGNSA. V was trimmed by 5 bases and J by 11 bases, leaving 19 bases between them. The CDR3 length is 14 residues. The DNA for the CDR3 is TGTGCCAGCAGCCAAGGGAGGGTCCGGGGGGCCCAGCATTTT. Amino acids: CASSQGRVRGAQHF.

This clonotype was observed a handful of times. The rearrangement links TRBV29-1 to TRBJ1-1, with 9 positions matching TRBD1. Per germline, CDR1 SQVTM and CDR2 ANQGSEA. CDR3 size: 10 residues. J gave up 8 bases and V 6 bases, and 1 base lay outside the gene matches. CDR3 residues: CSVGTGEAFF. CDR3 in DNA: TGCAGCGTGGGGACAGGGGAAGCTTTCTTT.

The V call is TRBV6-5, the J call TRBJ2-3; perhaps D is TRBD1 or TRBD2 (6 bases each). Germline-derived CDR1 and CDR2 are MNHEY and SVGAGI. The CDR3 sequence is 13 residues long. Trimming took off 4 bases at V and 10 bases at J, with 15 bases between the two ends. CDR3 residues: CASSFPGAGAQYF. The CDR3 DNA sequence: TGTGCCAGCAGTTTCCCGGGGGCCGGGGCGCAGTATTTT.

This clonotype was seen only a few times. The chain recombines TRBV12-3 or TRBV12-4 with TRBJ1-5; D ambiguous. V was shortened by 4 bases and J by 4 bases, with 20 bases between the two germline ends. This CDR3 comprises 17 residues. CDR3 in DNA: TGTGCCAGCAGTTCATATGTCGGCGGGCAGCAGAATCAGCCCCAGCATTTT. Translated, it gives CASSSYVGGQQNQPQHF.

This clonotype was seen a few times. The chain is built from TRBV7-3 and TRBJ2-5, with TRBD1 identical over 8 bases. The CDR3 has 13 residues. Per germline, CDR1 SGHTA and CDR2 FQGTGA. Unmatched junction bases numbered 2, after V lost 1 base and J lost 7 bases. The CDR3 coding sequence is TGTGCCAGCAGCTTAATACAGGGGGGGACCCAGTACTTC. It specifies CASSLIQGGTQYF.

This clonotype has just a few counts. V and J are TRBV10-2 and TRBJ2-7, with D maybe TRBD1 (5 bases). The CDR3 totals 13 residues. V lost 4 bases to trimming and J lost 3 bases, with 10 bases between them. Germline-derived CDR1 and CDR2 are WSHSY and SAAADI. The CDR3 here is CASSVDSYYEQYF. DNA of the CDR3: TGCGCCAGCAGTGTCGACAGCTACTACGAGCAGTACTTC.

This clonotype was recorded at least ten times. The V call is TRBV4-1, the J call TRBJ1-1, with 8 bases that match TRBD1. The CDR3 covers 15 residues. V shed 2 bases, J shed 1 base, and the junction held 3 bases outside the gene matches. CDR1 and CDR2 (germline): MGHRA, YSYEKL. The CDR3 protein is CASSQRGQGNTEAFF. The CDR3 nucleotides read TGCGCCAGCAGCCAACGTGGACAGGGGAACACTGAAGCTTTCTTT.

This clonotype was seen at least ten times. This chain uses TRBV7-3 with TRBJ2-3; TRBD1 matches 7 bases. Germline-derived CDR1 and CDR2 are SGHTA and FQGTGA. Trimming at V came to 5 bases and at J to 0 bases, leaving 5 bases not matched to a gene. This CDR3 is 15 amino acids long. The CDR3 DNA reads as TGTGCCAGCAGCCGACAGGGATTGAGCACAGATACGCAGTATTTT. Translating it yields CASSRQGLSTDTQYF.

The V call is TRBV28, the J call TRBJ2-5; TRBD2 matches 7 bases. With V trimmed by 7 bases and J by 2 bases, 1 base remained unmatched. CDR1 is MDHEN and CDR2 is SYDVKM in the germline V gene. CDR3 size: 12 residues. CDR3 sequence reads: CASMGGQETQYF. The CDR3, as DNA: TGTGCCAGCATGGGGGGGCAAGAGACCCAGTACTTC.